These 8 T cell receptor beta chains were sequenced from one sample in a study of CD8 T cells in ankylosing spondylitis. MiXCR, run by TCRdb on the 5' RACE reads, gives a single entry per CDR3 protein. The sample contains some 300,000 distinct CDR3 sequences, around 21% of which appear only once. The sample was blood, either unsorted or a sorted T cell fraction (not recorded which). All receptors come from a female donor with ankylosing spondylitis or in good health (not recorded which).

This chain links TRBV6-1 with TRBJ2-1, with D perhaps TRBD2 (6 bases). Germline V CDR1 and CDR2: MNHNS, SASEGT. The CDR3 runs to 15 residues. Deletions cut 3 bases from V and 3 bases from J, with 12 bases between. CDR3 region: CASSDIAVRYNEQFF. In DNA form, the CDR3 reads TGTGCCAGCAGTGACATAGCGGTACGCTACAATGAGCAGTTCTTC.

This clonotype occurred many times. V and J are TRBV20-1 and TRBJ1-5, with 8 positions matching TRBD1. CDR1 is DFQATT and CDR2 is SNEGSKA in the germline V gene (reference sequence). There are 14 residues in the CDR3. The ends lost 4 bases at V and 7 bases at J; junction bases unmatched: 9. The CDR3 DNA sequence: TGCAGTGCTACGAAGCCGGACAGGGAACAGCCCCAGCATTTT. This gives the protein CSATKPDREQPQHF.

CDR3 DNA sequence: TGTGCCAGCAGCCACCGGGACAGGCAGTACAATGAGCAGTTCTTC. This gives the protein CASSHRDRQYNEQFF. This rearrangement joins TRBV11-3 to TRBJ2-1; 8 nucleotides match TRBD1. Trimming removed 5 bases from V and 4 bases from J; junction bases left unmatched: 7. This CDR3 region has 15 residues. Germline loops: CDR1 SGHNT, CDR2 YENEEA.

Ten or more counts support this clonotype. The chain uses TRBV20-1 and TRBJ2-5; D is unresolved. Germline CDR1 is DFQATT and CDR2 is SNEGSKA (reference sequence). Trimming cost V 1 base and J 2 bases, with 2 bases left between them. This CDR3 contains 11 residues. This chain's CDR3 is CSARGQETQYF. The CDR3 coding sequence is TGCAGTGCTAGAGGGCAAGAGACCCAGTACTTC.

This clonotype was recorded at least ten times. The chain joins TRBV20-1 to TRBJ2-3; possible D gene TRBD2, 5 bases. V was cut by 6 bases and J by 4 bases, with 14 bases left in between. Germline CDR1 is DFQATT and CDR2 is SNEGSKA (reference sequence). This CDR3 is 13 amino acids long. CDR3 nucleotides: TGCAGTGCCCCGCTAGCAGTTGCAGATACGCAGTATTTT. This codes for CSAPLAVADTQYF.

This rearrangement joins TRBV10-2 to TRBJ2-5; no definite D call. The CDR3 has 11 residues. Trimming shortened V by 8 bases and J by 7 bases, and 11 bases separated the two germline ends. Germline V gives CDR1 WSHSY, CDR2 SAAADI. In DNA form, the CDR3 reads TGCGCCAGCGGACCCCTTGGGACCCAGTACTTC. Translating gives CASGPLGTQYF.

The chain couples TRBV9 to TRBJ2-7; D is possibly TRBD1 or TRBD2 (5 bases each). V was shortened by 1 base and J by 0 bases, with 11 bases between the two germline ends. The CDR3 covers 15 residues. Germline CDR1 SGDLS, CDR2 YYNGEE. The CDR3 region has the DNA TGTGCCAGCAGCGTACGGGACCACGACTCCTACGAGCAGTACTTC. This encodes CASSVRDHDSYEQYF.

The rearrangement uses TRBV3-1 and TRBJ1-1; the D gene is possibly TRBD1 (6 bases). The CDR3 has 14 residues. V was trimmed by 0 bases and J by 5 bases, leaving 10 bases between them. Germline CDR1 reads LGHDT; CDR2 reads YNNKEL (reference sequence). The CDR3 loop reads CASSQEGTGTEAFF. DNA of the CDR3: TGTGCCAGCAGCCAAGAGGGAACAGGGACTGAAGCTTTCTTT.